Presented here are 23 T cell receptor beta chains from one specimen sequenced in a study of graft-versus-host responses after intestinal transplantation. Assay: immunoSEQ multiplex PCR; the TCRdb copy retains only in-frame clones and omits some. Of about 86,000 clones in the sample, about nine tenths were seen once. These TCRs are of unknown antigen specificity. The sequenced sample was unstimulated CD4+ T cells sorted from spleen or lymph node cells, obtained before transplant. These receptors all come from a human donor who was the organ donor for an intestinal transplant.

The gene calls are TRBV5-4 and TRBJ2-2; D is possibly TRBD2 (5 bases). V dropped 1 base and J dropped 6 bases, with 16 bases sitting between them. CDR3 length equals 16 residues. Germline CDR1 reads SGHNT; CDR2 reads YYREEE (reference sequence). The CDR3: CASSLKVGVLAGELFF. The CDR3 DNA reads TGTGCCAGCAGCTTGAAGGTGGGAGTCCTAGCCGGGGAGCTGTTTTTT.

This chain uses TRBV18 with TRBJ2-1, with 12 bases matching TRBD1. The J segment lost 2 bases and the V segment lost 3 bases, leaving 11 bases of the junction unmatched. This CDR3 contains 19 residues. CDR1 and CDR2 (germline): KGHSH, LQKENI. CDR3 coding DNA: TGTGCCAGCTCACCGCTGACTCCGGGGACAGGGGGCCCCTACAATGAGCAGTTCTTC. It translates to CASSPLTPGTGGPYNEQFF.

The CDR3 sequence: CAISGLAGRNEQFF. The CDR3 bases are TGTGCCATCAGTGGACTAGCGGGGAGGAATGAGCAGTTCTTC. This sequence joins TRBV10-3 and TRBJ2-1; 11 positions match TRBD2. CDR1 and CDR2 (germline): ENHRY, SYGVKD. Trimming at V came to 4 bases and at J to 7 bases, leaving 3 bases not matched to a gene. The CDR3 is 14 residues long.

CDR3 loop: CASSKVRVPYEQYF. Written as DNA, the CDR3 is TGTGCCAGCAGTAAAGTCAGGGTCCCCTACGAGCAGTACTTC. The V and J genes are TRBV28 and TRBJ2-7, with D perhaps matching TRBD1 (5 bases). Deletions cut 5 bases from V and 2 bases from J, with 13 bases between. This CDR3 comprises 14 residues. Germline CDR1 is MDHEN and CDR2 is SYDVKM.

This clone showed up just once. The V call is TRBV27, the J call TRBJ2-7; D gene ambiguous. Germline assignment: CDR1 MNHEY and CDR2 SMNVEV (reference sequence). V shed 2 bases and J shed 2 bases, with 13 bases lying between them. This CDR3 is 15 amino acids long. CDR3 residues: CASSLQKRPTYEQYF. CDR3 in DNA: TGTGCCAGCAGTTTACAGAAGCGTCCAACCTACGAGCAGTACTTC.

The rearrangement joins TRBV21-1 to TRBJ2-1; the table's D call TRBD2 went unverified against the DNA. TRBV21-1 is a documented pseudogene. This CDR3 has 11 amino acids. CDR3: CASGIEYEQFF. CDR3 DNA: TGTGCCAGCGGTATAGAGTATGAGCAGTTCTTC.

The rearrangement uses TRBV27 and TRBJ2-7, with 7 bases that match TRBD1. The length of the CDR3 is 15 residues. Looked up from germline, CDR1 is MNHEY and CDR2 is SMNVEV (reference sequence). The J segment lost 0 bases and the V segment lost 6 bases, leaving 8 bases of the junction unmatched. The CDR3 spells CASSDREISSYEQYF. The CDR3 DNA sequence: TGTGCCAGCAGCGACAGGGAAATATCCTCCTACGAGCAGTACTTC.

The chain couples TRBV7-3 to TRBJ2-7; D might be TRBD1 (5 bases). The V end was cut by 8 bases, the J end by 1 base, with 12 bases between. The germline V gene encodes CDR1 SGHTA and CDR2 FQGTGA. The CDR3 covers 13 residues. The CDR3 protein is CASAPAGSYEQYF. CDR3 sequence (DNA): TGTGCCAGCGCCCCAGCAGGGTCCTACGAGCAGTACTTC. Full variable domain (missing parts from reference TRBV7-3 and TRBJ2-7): GAGVSQTPSNKVTEKGKYVELRCDPISGHTALYWYRQSLGQGPEFLIYFQGTGAADDSGLPNDRFFAVRPEGSVSTLKIQRTERGDSAVYLCASAPAGSYEQYFGPGTRLTVT.

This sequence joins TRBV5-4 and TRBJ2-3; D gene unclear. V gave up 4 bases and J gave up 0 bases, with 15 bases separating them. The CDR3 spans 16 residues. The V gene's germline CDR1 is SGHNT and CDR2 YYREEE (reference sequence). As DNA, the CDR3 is TGTGCCAGCAGCCCGACCACAGCTGATAGCACAGATACGCAGTATTTT. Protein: CASSPTTADSTDTQYF.

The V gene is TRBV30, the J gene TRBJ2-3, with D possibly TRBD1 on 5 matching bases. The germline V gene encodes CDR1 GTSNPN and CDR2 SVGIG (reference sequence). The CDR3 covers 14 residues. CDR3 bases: TGTGCACGCCGACAGAGTTCTAGCACAGATACGCAGTATTTT. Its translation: CARRQSSSTDTQYF.

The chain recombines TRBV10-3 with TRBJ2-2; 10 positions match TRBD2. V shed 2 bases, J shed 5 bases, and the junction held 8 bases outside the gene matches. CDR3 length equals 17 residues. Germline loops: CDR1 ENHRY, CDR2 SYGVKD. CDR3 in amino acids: CAISERTSGGGTGELFF. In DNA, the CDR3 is TGTGCCATCAGTGAGAGGACTAGCGGAGGAGGGACCGGGGAGCTGTTTTTT.

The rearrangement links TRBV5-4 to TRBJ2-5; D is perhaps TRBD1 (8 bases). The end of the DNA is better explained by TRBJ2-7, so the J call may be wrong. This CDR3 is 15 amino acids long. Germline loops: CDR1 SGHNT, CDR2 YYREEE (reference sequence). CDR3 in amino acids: CASSPSGTGSYEQYF. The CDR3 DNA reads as TGTGCCAGCAGCCCGAGCGGGACAGGTTCCTACGAGCAGTACTTC.

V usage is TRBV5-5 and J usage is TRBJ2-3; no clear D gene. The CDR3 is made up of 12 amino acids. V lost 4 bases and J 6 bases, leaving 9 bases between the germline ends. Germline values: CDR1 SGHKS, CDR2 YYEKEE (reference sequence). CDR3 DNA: TGTGCCAGCAGCCCCCACGGGGATACGCAGTATTTT. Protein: CASSPHGDTQYF.

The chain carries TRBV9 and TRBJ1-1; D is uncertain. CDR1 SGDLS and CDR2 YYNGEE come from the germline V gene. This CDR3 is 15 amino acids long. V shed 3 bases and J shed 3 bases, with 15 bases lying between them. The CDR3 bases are TGTGCCAGCAGCGCCTCCCTAGGCGGCCACACTGAAGCTTTCTTT. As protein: CASSASLGGHTEAFF.

CDR3 in amino acids: CASSSREQYF. The CDR3, as DNA: TGTGCCAGCAGTTCGCGCGAGCAGTACTTC. V usage is TRBV6-5 and J usage is TRBJ2-7; D uncertain. Germline V lookup: CDR1 MNHEY, CDR2 SVGAGI. The V gene lost 4 bases and the J gene lost 6 bases, with 4 bases spanning the gap. The CDR3 sequence is 10 residues long.

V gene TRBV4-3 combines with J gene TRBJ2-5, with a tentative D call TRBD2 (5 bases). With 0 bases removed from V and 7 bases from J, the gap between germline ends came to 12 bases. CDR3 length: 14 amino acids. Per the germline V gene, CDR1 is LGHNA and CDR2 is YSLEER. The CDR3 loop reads CASSQDRARGTQYF. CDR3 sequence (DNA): TGCGCCAGCAGCCAAGATCGCGCCCGGGGGACCCAGTACTTC.

Here the CDR3 reads CAWRPHMNNSPLHF. CDR3 DNA: TGTGCCTGGAGACCGCACATGAATAATTCACCCCTCCACTTT. The rearrangement joins TRBV30 to TRBJ1-6; D call uncertain. There are 14 residues in the CDR3. V gave up 3 bases and J gave up 5 bases, with 11 bases separating them. CDR1 and CDR2 from the germline V gene are GTSNPN and SVGIG (reference sequence).

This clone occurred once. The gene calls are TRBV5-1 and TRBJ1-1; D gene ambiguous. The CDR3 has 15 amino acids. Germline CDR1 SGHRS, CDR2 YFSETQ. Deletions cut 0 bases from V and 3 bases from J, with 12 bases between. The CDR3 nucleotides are TGCGCCAGCAGCTTGGCCGTCAGGTCGGACACTGAAGCTTTCTTT. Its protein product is CASSLAVRSDTEAFF.

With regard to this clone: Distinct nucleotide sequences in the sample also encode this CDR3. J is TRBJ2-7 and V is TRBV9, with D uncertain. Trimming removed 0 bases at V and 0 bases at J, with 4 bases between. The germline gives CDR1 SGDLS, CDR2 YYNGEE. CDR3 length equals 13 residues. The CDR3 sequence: CASSVGSSYEQYF. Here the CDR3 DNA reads TGTGCCAGCAGCGTAGGGAGCTCCTACGAGCAGTACTTC.

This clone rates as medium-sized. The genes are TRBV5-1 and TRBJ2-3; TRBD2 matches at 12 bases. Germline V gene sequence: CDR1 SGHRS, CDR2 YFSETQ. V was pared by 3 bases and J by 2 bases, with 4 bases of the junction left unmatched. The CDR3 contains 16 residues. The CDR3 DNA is TGCGCCAGCAGCTCCGGACTAGCGGGGAACACAGATACGCAGTATTTT. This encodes CASSSGLAGNTDTQYF.

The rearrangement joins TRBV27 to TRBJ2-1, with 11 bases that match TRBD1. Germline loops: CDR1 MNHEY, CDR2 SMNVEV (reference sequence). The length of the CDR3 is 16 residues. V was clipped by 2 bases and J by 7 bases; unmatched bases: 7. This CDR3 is CASSLLGTGGGNEQFF. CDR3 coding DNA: TGTGCCAGCAGTTTACTAGGGACAGGGGGAGGGAATGAGCAGTTCTTC.

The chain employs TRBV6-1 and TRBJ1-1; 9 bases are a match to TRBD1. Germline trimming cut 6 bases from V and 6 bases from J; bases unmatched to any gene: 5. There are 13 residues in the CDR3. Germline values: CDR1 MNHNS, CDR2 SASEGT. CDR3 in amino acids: CASRPTGGPEAFF. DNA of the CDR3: TGTGCCAGCAGGCCCACAGGGGGCCCTGAAGCTTTCTTT.

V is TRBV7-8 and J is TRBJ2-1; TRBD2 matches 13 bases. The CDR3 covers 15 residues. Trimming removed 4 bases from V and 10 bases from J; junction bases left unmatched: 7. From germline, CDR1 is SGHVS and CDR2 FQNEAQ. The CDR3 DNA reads TGTGCCAGCAGCTCGCAAGGACTAGCGGGAGTCGAGCAGTTCTTC. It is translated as CASSSQGLAGVEQFF.